This entry describes one T cell receptor (beta chain). The antigen remains undetermined. This entry is derived from a study of T cells in narcolepsy. Study-wide background: Enrolled donors included narcolepsy type 1 or type 2 patients and healthy controls.

Sequencing was performed with immunoSEQ multiplex PCR; in TCRdb, only in-frame clones are kept and a portion is missing. There are around 24,000 clones in the sample; around four fifths occur only once, and approximately 1.2% lies in the top ten. Findings and caveats of the study: HCRT-specific and TRIB2-specific autoreactive clonotypes appeared among same-patient CSF and blood CD4+ clonotypes. Autoreactive clonotypes reportedly recurred in blood of same and different patients, not controls. No autoreactive T cell clone sequences appeared in some memory CD4+ repertoires.

The germline CDR1 and CDR2 sequences are KGHSH and LQKENI. The CDR3 is made up of 15 amino acids. Trimming took off 2 bases at V and 1 base at J, with 8 bases between the two ends. The receptor was derived from a human donor with narcolepsy. The sequenced sample consisted of CD45RA- memory CD4+ T cells from PBMCs. The gene calls are TRBV18 and TRBJ2-2; D is undetermined. The CDR3 reads CASSPTIVNTGELFF. The CDR3 nucleotides are TGTGCCAGCTCACCAACGATAGTGAACACCGGGGAGCTGTTTTTT.